This T cell receptor (beta chain) appears in the sequencing data of a study of OX40 agonist ivuxolimab in advanced cancers. Notes on the study in general: CD4+ and CD8+ blood T cells expanded clonally by week 6 at 0.1 to 3.0 mg/kg. Antigen specificity of clonally expanded peripheral T cells was not established.

The CDR3 contains 16 residues. With 7 bases removed from V and 1 base from J, the gap between germline ends came to 17 bases. Germline V gene lookup returns CDR1 LNHDA and CDR2 SQIVND (reference sequence). Notes on this clone: Its cognate antigen is unknown.

Sequenced by immunoSEQ multiplex PCR; TCRdb stores in-frame clones only, minus some. The repertoire consists of more than 90,000 clones, with around 85% occurring once and the leading ten covering approximately 1.5%. Patients with a history of autoimmune disease or on systemic immunosuppression were excluded. The source was CD4+ or CD8+ T cells sorted from blood, collected in a trial of the OX40 agonist ivuxolimab. The origin of this receptor is an adult with an advanced solid tumor such as melanoma, head and neck, liver or kidney cancer. V gene TRBV19 combines with J gene TRBJ1-5; the D gene is possibly TRBD1 (6 bases). The CDR3 reads CASKGGGGQSNQPQHF. DNA of the CDR3: TGTGCCAGTAAAGGCGGTGGCGGACAGAGCAATCAGCCCCAGCATTTT.